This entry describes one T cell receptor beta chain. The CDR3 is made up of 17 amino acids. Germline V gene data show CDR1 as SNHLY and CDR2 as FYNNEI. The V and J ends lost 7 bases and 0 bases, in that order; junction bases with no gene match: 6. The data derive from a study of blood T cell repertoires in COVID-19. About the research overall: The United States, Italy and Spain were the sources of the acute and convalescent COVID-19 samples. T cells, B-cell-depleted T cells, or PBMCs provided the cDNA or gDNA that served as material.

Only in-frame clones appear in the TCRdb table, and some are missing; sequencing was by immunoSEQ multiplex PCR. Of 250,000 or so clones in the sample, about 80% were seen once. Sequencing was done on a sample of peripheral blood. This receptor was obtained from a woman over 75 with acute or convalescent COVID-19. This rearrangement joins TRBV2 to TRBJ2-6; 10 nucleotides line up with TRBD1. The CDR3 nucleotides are TGTGCCAGCAAGGGGGACAGGGGCGTCTCTGGGGCCAACGTCCTGACTTTC. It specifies CASKGDRGVSGANVLTF. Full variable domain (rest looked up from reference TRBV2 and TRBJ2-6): EPEVTQTPSHQVTQMGQEVILRCVPISNHLYFYWYRQILGQKVEFLVSFYNNEISEKSEIFDDQFSVERPDGSNFTLKIRSTKLEDSAMYFCASKGDRGVSGANVLTFGAGSRLTVL.